The rows below give T cell receptor beta chains drawn from one sample of a study of OX40 agonist ivuxolimab in advanced cancers. The repertoire was sequenced with immunoSEQ multiplex PCR; TCRdb's copy has only in-frame clones and lacks some. The sample has about 79,000 clones, 92% seen once. The sequencing here drew on CD4+ or CD8+ T cells sorted from blood, taken in a trial of the OX40 agonist ivuxolimab. Receptors originate from an adult with an advanced solid tumor such as melanoma, head and neck, liver or kidney cancer. Both conserved end residues are part of each CDR3. D genes are given only for firm matches. Not every row has a clone size; where given, it reads once, few, many or a size class.

CDR3	DNA	V	D	J	size
CASSPRAGGPGNEQFF	TGTGCCAGCAGCCCCCGAGCGGGAGGGCCGGGCAATGAGCAGTTCTTC	TRBV7-3	TRBD2	TRBJ2-1	-
CASSFLRDTQYF	TGTGCCAGCAGCTTCCTCCGCGATACGCAGTATTTT	TRBV7-2	-	TRBJ2-3	-
CASSETGGGSSSFYEQYF	TGTGCCAGCAGCGAGACAGGGGGAGGGAGTAGTTCCTTCTACGAGCAGTACTTC	TRBV7-3	TRBD1	TRBJ2-7	-
CASSPNGGRVSSYNEQFF	TGTGCCAGCAGCCCCAATGGGGGGAGGGTATCCTCCTACAATGAGCAGTTCTTC	TRBV4-2	TRBD2	TRBJ2-1	-
CASSKIGTNEQFF	TGTGCCAGCAGCAAGATCGGGACCAATGAGCAGTTCTTC	TRBV6-5	-	TRBJ2-1	-
CARSLPRWGPIDEQFF	TGTGCCAGAAGCTTACCCCGATGGGGTCCCATCGATGAGCAGTTCTTC	TRBV7-5	-	TRBJ2-1	-
CASSVALAGGSYNEQFF	TGTGCCAGCAGCGTAGCCCTAGCGGGAGGGTCCTACAATGAGCAGTTCTTC	TRBV9	TRBD2	TRBJ2-1	-
CASSLRYDSRQETQYF	TGCGCCAGCAGCTTGAGGTACGACAGTAGACAAGAGACCCAGTACTTC	TRBV5-1	-	TRBJ2-5	-
CASSTQGGPGQFF	TGTGCCAGCAGTACTCAGGGGGGACCAGGGCAGTTCTTC	TRBV27	-	TRBJ2-1	-
CASSVLLAGGKDTQYF	TGTGCCAGCAGCGTTCTCCTAGCGGGAGGTAAAGATACGCAGTATTTT	TRBV9	TRBD2	TRBJ2-3	-
CASSLGYGTGGAFYNEQFF	TGTGCCAGCAGTTTAGGATACGGGACAGGGGGCGCTTTCTACAATGAGCAGTTCTTC	TRBV27	TRBD1	TRBJ2-1	-
CASSSSGRARTDTQYF	TGTGCCAGTAGTAGTAGCGGGAGGGCCCGCACAGATACGCAGTATTTT	TRBV19	TRBD2	TRBJ2-3	-
CASSQELQNTDYGYTF	TGTGCCAGCAGCCAAGAGCTGCAGAATACGGACTATGGCTACACCTTC	TRBV4-2	-	TRBJ1-2	-
CASSITVAGGIQETQYF	TGTGCCAGTAGTATTACGGTAGCGGGAGGAATACAAGAGACCCAGTACTTC	TRBV19	TRBD2	TRBJ2-5	-
CASSPRISGRFNEQFF	TGTGCTAGCAGCCCCCGGATTAGCGGGAGATTCAATGAGCAGTTCTTC	TRBV7-7	TRBD2	TRBJ2-1	-
CASSLSRVVDTEAFF	TGCGCCAGCAGCTTGTCCAGGGTAGTGGACACTGAAGCTTTCTTT	TRBV5-1	-	TRBJ1-1	-
CASSEPRAGNTIYF	TGTGCCAGCAGTGAACCCAGGGCTGGAAACACCATATATTTT	TRBV2	-	TRBJ1-3	few
CASSVFGHPPYEQYF	TGTGCCAGCAGTGTGTTCGGACATCCCCCCTACGAGCAGTACTTC	TRBV27	-	TRBJ2-7	once
CASSIDYWDRGRYSNQPQHF	TGTGCCAGTAGTATAGATTATTGGGACAGGGGTAGGTATAGCAATCAGCCCCAGCATTTT	TRBV19	TRBD1	TRBJ1-5	few
CASSSWMGGALNEQFF	TGTGCCAGCAGCTCCTGGATGGGGGGAGCGCTCAATGAGCAGTTCTTC	TRBV5-5	-	TRBJ2-1	-